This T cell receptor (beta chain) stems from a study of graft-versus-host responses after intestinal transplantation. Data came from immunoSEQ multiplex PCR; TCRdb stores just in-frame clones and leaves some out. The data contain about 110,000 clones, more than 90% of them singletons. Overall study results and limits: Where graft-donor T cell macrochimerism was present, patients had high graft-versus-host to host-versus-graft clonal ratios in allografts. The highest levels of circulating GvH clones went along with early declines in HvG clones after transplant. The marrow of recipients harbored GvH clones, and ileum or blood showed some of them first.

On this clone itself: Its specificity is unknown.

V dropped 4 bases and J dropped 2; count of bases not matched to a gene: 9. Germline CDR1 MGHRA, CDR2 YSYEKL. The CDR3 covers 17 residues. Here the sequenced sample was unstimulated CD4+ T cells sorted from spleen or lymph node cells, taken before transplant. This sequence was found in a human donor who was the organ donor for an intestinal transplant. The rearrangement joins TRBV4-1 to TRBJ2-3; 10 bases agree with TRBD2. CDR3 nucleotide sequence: TGCGCCAGCAGCCCTAGGCCTAGCGGGGGTGACACAGATACGCAGTATTTT. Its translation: CASSPRPSGGDTDTQYF.